One and the same sample provided the 10 T cell receptor beta chains below, sequenced in a study of blood T cell repertoires in COVID-19. Sequencing used immunoSEQ multiplex PCR; TCRdb keeps in-frame clones, though not all of them. This table has 270,000 or so clones, more than 65% appearing once. Sequencing was carried out using peripheral blood. Receptors were obtained from a woman younger than 35 with acute or convalescent COVID-19.

The V gene is TRBV11-3, the J gene TRBJ2-7, with TRBD2 identical over 8 bases. The CDR3 has 15 residues. The germline gives CDR1 SGHNT, CDR2 YENEEA. V lost 5 bases to trimming and J lost 1 base; unmatched junction nucleotides: 7. CDR3 in amino acids: CASSPGLADSYEQYF. The CDR3 DNA sequence: TGTGCCAGCAGCCCAGGACTAGCCGATTCCTACGAGCAGTACTTC.

The rearrangement links TRBV6-1 to TRBJ1-2; TRBD1 agrees at 11 bases. The CDR3 runs to 14 residues. Germline assignment: CDR1 MNHNS and CDR2 SASEGT. V shed 3 bases and J 7 bases; nucleotides not matched to a gene: 4. The chain's CDR3 is CASSDGQGAVGYTF. The CDR3 nucleotides are TGTGCCAGCAGTGACGGACAGGGGGCCGTTGGCTACACCTTC.

V is TRBV28 and J is TRBJ2-7; TRBD1 matches at 7 bases. CDR1 is MDHEN, CDR2 SYDVKM, per germline. V shed 3 bases and J 6 bases; nucleotides not matched to a gene: 8. This CDR3 spans 14 amino acids. As DNA, the CDR3 is TGTGCCAGCAGTTTGTACAGGGGAGTGGCCGAGCAGTACTTC. Protein product: CASSLYRGVAEQYF.

V usage is TRBV12-5 and J usage is TRBJ2-3, with TRBD2 matching over 11 bases. J lost 0 bases, V lost 4 bases, and 3 bases had no gene match. Germline V gene lookup returns CDR1 LGHNT and CDR2 FRNRAP. The CDR3 is 16 residues long. Here the CDR3 DNA reads TGTGCTAGTGGTTCCCCTAGCGGGAGGAGCACAGATACGCAGTATTTT. Translation gives CASGSPSGRSTDTQYF.

V and J are TRBV9 and TRBJ2-1; a weak D match, TRBD1 (7 bases). The CDR3 spans 16 residues. Germline V gene lookup returns CDR1 SGDLS and CDR2 YYNGEE. Trimming pared 2 bases from V and 3 bases from J, leaving 15 bases between. CDR3 in amino acids: CASSVSGGLGYNEQFF. The CDR3 nucleotides are TGTGCCAGCAGCGTTTCAGGGGGACTGGGCTACAATGAGCAGTTCTTC.

This chain uses TRBV7-9 with TRBJ1-2; D gene unclear. V was cut by 1 base and J by 4 bases, with 16 bases left in between. The length of the CDR3 is 16 residues. The germline CDR1 and CDR2 sequences are SEHNR and FQNEAQ (reference sequence). The CDR3 sequence is CASSLGASTISYGYTF. In DNA, the CDR3 is TGTGCCAGCAGCTTAGGAGCTTCCACCATAAGCTATGGCTACACCTTC.

This clone was counted a single time. The genes are TRBV19 and TRBJ2-7; D possibly corresponds to TRBD1 (6 bases). Germline V gene data show CDR1 as LNHDA and CDR2 as SQIVND (reference sequence). V lost 5 bases and J 6 bases, leaving 11 bases between the germline ends. This CDR3 is 12 amino acids long. The CDR3 bases are TGTGCCAGTAGTGATACAGGGCGCGAGCAGTACTTC. This encodes CASSDTGREQYF.

The J gene is TRBJ2-2, the V gene TRBV6-5; 9 nucleotides line up with TRBD1. V lost 2 bases, J lost 10 bases, and 5 bases stayed unmatched. The CDR3 is 14 amino acids. CDR1 MNHEY and CDR2 SVGAGI come from the germline V gene. Written as DNA, the CDR3 is TGTGCCAGCAGTTACGGACAGGGGAGAGTGGAGCTGTTTTTT. Its protein is CASSYGQGRVELFF.

This clone was seen a few times. V gene TRBV7-8 combines with J gene TRBJ2-5; 13 nucleotides agree with TRBD2. The germline gives CDR1 SGHVS, CDR2 FQNEAQ. Trimming took 6 bases from V and 3 from J; bases not matched to a gene: 13. The CDR3 is made up of 18 amino acids. The CDR3 DNA is TGTGCCAGCAGATCCACAAGGACAGGACTAGCGGGAGAAGAGACCCAGTACTTC. Amino acids: CASRSTRTGLAGEETQYF.

The chain is built from TRBV5-1 and TRBJ1-1; D ambiguous. The CDR3 spans 13 residues. The V end was cut by 4 bases, the J end by 6 bases, with 13 bases between. Looked up from germline, CDR1 is SGHRS and CDR2 is YFSETQ. The CDR3 coding sequence is TGCGCCAGCAGCAACAACCTCGGGGCTGAAGCTTTCTTT. It is translated as CASSNNLGAEAFF.